The sequence of this T cell receptor (beta chain) was determined in a study of T cell responses to AZD1222 COVID-19 vaccine. As for the study in general: Timing groups of about 4 and about 12 weeks for second doses were pooled. Whole-study findings and limits: Repertoires were obtained solely post-peak T cell response.

Remarks on this clone: The target antigen is unknown.

V lost 4 bases and J lost 1, with 13 bases in between. The CDR3 totals 15 residues. Germline CDR1 and CDR2: SEHNR and FQNEAQ (reference sequence). TCRdb's copy holds only in-frame clones and misses some; the assay was immunoSEQ multiplex PCR. The sample has roughly 81,000 clones, 80% to 90% seen once. This clonotype originated in an adult in good health. The chain carries TRBV7-9 and TRBJ1-1; possibly TRBD1 for D (5 bases). Sequenced here: peripheral blood, sampled on day 0 of AZD1222 vaccination. CDR3 protein: CASSSNGHSNTEAFF. The CDR3 nucleotides are TGTGCCAGCAGCTCTAACGGACACTCGAACACTGAAGCTTTCTTT.